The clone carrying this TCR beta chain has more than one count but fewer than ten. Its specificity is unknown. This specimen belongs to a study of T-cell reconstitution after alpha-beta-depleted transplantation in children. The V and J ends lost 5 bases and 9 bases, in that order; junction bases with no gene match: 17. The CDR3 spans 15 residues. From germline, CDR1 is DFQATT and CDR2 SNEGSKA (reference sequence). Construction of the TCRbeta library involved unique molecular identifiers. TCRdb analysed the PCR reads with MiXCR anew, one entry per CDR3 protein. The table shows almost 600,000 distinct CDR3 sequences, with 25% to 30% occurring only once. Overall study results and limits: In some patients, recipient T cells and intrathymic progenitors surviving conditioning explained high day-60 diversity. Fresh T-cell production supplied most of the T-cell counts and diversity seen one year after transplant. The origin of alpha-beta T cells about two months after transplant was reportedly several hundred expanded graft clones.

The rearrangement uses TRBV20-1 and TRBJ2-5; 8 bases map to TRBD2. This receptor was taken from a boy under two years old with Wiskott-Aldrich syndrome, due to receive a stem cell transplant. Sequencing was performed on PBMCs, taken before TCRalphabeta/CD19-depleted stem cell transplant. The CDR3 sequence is CSALRTTSGPGAQYF. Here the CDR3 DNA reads TGCAGTGCTCTCCGGACTACTAGCGGTCCTGGAGCCCAGTACTTC.